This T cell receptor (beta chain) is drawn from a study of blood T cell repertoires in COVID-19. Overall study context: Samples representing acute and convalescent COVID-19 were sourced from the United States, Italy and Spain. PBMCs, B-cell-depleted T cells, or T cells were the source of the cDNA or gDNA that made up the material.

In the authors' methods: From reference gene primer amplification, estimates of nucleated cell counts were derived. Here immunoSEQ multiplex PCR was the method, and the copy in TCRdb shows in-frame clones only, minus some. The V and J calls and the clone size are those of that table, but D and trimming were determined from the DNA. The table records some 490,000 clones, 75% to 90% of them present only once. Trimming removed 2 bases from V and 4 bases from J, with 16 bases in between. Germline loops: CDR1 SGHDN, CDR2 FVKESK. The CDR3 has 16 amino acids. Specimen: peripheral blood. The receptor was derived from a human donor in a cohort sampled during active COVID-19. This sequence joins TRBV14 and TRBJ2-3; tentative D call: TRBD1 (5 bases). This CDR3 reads CASSQRRVLGADTQYF. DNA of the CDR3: TGTGCCAGCAGCCAACGAAGGGTTCTAGGGGCAGATACGCAGTATTTT.